The 7 T cell receptor beta chains in this list originate from one sample, sequenced in a study of patients and donors after allogeneic stem cell transplantation. MiXCR, applied by TCRdb to the RT-PCR reads, yields one record per CDR3 protein. The repertoire holds about 960,000 distinct CDR3 sequences, with 18% as singletons. The sequenced sample was blood, either unsorted or a sorted T cell fraction (not recorded which). These receptors all stem from a human donor who was either an allogeneic HSCT recipient or a stem cell or donor lymphocyte infusion donor (not recorded which). It is not recorded whose cells these are; they may come from a transplant donor.

The CDR3 nucleotides read TGCGCCAGCAGCTTGAGATCCGGTCAAGAGACCCAGTACTTC. It is translated as CASSLRSGQETQYF. The V and J genes are TRBV5-1 and TRBJ2-5; D is unresolved. The CDR3 sequence is 14 residues long. V gave up 1 base and J gave up 2 bases, with 9 bases separating them. Germline V gene lookup returns CDR1 SGHRS and CDR2 YFSETQ.

The chain combines TRBV11-3 with TRBJ2-5; 9 bases match TRBD1. Trimming took 4 bases from V and 3 from J; bases not matched to a gene: 3. The CDR3 is made up of 14 amino acids. Germline V gene data show CDR1 as SGHNT and CDR2 as YENEEA. DNA of the CDR3: TGTGCCAGCAGCTGGCGGGACAGGGAAGAGACCCAGTACTTC. Residues: CASSWRDREETQYF.

The rearrangement uses TRBV7-9 and TRBJ2-3, with TRBD2 matching 9 bases. The CDR3 is 17 amino acids. Germline V lookup: CDR1 SEHNR, CDR2 FQNEAQ (reference sequence). With 1 base clipped from V and 6 bases from J, the junction kept 11 bases outside the gene matches. In DNA, the CDR3 is TGTGCCAGCAGCTTAGGGGGATTAGCGGGAGTTTTGGATACGCAGTATTTT. Its protein product is CASSLGGLAGVLDTQYF.

The chain has TRBV28 and TRBJ2-1; D is unclear. Germline-derived CDR1 and CDR2 are MDHEN and SYDVKM. This CDR3 is built from 16 residues. Trimming removed 5 bases at V and 0 bases at J, with 14 bases between. In nucleotides, the CDR3 is TGTGCCAGCAGTCCCCGGACGGAGCGCTCCTACAATGAGCAGTTCTTC. Its protein product is CASSPRTERSYNEQFF.

This clonotype was counted only a few times. This chain joins TRBV30 and TRBJ1-1; no definite D call. The germline CDR1 and CDR2 sequences are GTSNPN and SVGIG (reference sequence). This CDR3 has 12 amino acids. V was cut by 1 base and J by 7 bases, with 10 bases left in between. In DNA, the CDR3 is TGTGCCTGGAGTGGAGTAGAGGGTGAAGCTTTCTTT. Its protein product is CAWSGVEGEAFF.

The V and J genes are TRBV12-3 or TRBV12-4 and TRBJ2-5; a possible D gene is TRBD1 (6 bases). V lost 3 bases, J lost 6 bases, and 11 bases lay in between. The length of the CDR3 is 13 residues. Written as DNA, the CDR3 is TGTGCCAGCAGTTTGGGCAGGGGACAGACCCAGTACTTC. The encoded protein is CASSLGRGQTQYF.

The rearrangement uses TRBV9 and TRBJ2-2; no reliable D call. The CDR3 is made up of 13 amino acids. Germline values: CDR1 SGDLS, CDR2 YYNGEE. Trimming removed 0 bases at V and 7 bases at J, with 7 bases between. Here the CDR3 DNA reads TGTGCCAGCAGCGTAGTGGGTAGCGGGGAGCTGTTTTTT. Amino acids: CASSVVGSGELFF.